The TCR beta chain described here comes from a study of cytomegalovirus exposure and HLA in healthy donors. Study findings and constraints: The study recorded 150 to 200 TCR beta chains that were cytomegalovirus-associated. Presence/absence analyses took donor sequencing depth as roughly uniform. TCR beta chain V- and J-gene trimming was linked, in a later analysis, to a missense variant in DCLRE1C. Segments of the TCR beta V type were, in most cases, productive about 87% or about 30% of the time in an earlier analysis.

The PCR contained 60 Vbeta and 13 Jbeta primers. Libraries were prepared by immunoSEQ multiplex PCR; TCRdb keeps only in-frame clonotypes and omits some of them. The sample lists approximately 190,000 clones; 82% were seen once. With regard to this clone: Antigen unknown.

In germline, CDR1 is SNHLY, CDR2 FYNNEI. V shed 2 bases and J shed 6 bases, with 10 bases lying between them. The CDR3 extends over 13 amino acids. Sample: PBMCs. J is TRBJ1-2 and V is TRBV2; D is ambiguous. This TCR derives from a boy aged 2-9 years in good health and CMV-seronegative. CDR3 DNA sequence: TGTGCCAGCAGTGAACAAACCTTAGATGGCTACACCTTC. This gives the protein CASSEQTLDGYTF.